The TCR beta chain under discussion was sequenced for a study of cytomegalovirus exposure and HLA in healthy donors. Study information: T cells numbering about 179 million yielded approximately 100 million unique TCR beta sequences in an earlier analysis.

The PCR was carried out with 60 Vbeta primers and 13 Jbeta primers. TCRdb's copy holds only in-frame clones and misses some; the assay was immunoSEQ multiplex PCR. This table holds 200,000 to 250,000 clones, over 80% found once. The CDR3 is 16 amino acids. V shed 3 bases and J 2 bases; nucleotides not matched to a gene: 9. CDR1 KGHSH and CDR2 LQKENI come from the germline V gene. As regards this clone: Antigen specificity is unknown.

Study-wide results and caveats: Certain indistinguishable V segments, among them TRBV6-2 and TRBV6-3, were excluded. The likely explanation for a cluster of highly shared sequence variants was sequencing artifact.

V is TRBV18 and J is TRBJ2-5; 7 positions agree with TRBD2. Sequenced sample: PBMCs. The TCR was taken from a boy aged 2-9 years in good health and CMV-seronegative. The CDR3 spells CASSPVPAGWQETQYF. The CDR3 region has the DNA TGTGCCAGCTCACCGGTTCCAGCGGGATGGCAAGAGACCCAGTACTTC.